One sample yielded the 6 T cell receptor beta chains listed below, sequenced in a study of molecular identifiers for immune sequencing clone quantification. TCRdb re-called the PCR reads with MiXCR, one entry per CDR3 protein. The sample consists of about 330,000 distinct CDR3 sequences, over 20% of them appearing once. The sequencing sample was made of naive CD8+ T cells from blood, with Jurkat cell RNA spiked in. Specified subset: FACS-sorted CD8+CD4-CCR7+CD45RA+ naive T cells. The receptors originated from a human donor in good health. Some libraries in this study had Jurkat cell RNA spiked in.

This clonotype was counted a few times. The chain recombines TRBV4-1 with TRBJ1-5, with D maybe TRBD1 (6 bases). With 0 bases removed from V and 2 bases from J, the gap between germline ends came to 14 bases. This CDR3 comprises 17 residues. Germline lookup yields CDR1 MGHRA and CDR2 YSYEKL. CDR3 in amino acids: CASSQETGLGGNQPQHF. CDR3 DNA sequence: TGCGCCAGCAGCCAAGAAACAGGGTTGGGGGGCAATCAGCCCCAGCATTTT.

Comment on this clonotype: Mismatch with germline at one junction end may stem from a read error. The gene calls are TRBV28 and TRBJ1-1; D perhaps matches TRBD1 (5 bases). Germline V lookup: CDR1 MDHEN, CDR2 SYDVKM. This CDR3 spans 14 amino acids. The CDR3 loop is CASALRGLGTEVFF. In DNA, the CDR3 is TGTGCCAGCGCACTGAGGGGTTTGGGCACTGAAGTTTTCTTT.

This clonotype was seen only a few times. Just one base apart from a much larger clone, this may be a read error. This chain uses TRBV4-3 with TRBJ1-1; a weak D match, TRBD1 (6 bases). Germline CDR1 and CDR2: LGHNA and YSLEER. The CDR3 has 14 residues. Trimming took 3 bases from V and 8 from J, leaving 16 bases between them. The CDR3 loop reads CASSHLEGEYEAFF. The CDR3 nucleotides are TGCGCCAGCAGCCACTTGGAGGGGGAGTACGAAGCTTTCTTT.

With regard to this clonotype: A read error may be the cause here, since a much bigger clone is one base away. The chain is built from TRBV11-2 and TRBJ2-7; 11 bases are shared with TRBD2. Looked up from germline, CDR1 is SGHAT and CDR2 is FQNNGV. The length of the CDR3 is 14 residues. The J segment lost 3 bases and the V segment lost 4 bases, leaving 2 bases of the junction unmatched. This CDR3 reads CASSSGLAVYEQYF. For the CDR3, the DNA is TGTGCCAGCAGCTCGGGACTAGCGGTCTACGAGCAGTACTTC.

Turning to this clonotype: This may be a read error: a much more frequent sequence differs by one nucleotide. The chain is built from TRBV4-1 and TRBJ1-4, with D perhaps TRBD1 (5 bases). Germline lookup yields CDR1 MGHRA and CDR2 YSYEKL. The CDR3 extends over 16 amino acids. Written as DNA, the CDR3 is TGCGCCAGCAGCCAAGATATCGCAGGGATTCATGAAAAACTGTTGTTT. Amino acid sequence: CASSQDIAGIHEKLLF.

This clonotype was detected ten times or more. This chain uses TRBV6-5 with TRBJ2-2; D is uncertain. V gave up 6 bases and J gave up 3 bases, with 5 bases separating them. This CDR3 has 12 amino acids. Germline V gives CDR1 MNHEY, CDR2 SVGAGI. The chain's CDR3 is CASSPDTGELFF. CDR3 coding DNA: TGTGCCAGCAGCCCAGACACCGGGGAGCTGTTTTTT.